One sample yielded the 28 T cell receptor beta chains listed below, sequenced in a study of cytomegalovirus exposure and HLA in healthy donors. Researchers ran the PCR with 60 Vbeta and 13 Jbeta primers. This table comes from immunoSEQ multiplex PCR, and its TCRdb copy is limited to in-frame clones, with some not included. The data show 110,000 or so clones, less than 80% seen once. Sequenced material: PBMCs. The origin of the receptors is a woman between 50 and 59 years old in good health and CMV-seropositive.

The CDR3 sequence is CASRLQGDTNYGYTF. For the CDR3, the DNA is TGTGCCAGCAGGTTACAGGGGGATACTAACTATGGCTACACCTTC. V and J are TRBV28 and TRBJ1-2, with TRBD1 matching over 8 bases. V lost 6 bases to trimming and J lost 0 bases; unmatched junction nucleotides: 6. The CDR3 consists of 15 residues. Germline V lookup: CDR1 MDHEN, CDR2 SYDVKM.

This chain links TRBV27 with TRBJ2-5; D is ambiguous. The end of the DNA is better explained by TRBJ2-7, so the J call may be wrong. The CDR3 runs to 14 residues. The germline CDR1 and CDR2 sequences are MNHEY and SMNVEV (reference sequence). CDR3 loop: CASSSPLSLYEQYF. The CDR3 DNA follows: TGTGCCAGCAGTTCCCCATTATCATTGTACGAGCAGTACTTC.

The V gene is TRBV4-2, the J gene TRBJ1-2; possible D gene TRBD1, 5 bases. Trimming removed 0 bases from V and 5 bases from J, with 10 bases in between. The CDR3 loop spans 14 amino acids. Germline V lookup: CDR1 LGHNA, CDR2 YNFKEQ. CDR3 amino acids: CASSQEKEGYGYTF. In DNA form, the CDR3 reads TGTGCCAGCAGCCAAGAAAAGGAGGGGTATGGCTACACCTTC.

The chain uses TRBV5-6 and TRBJ1-2; 8 bases align to TRBD1. V lost 2 bases and J lost 7; bases outside the gene matches: 4. Germline CDR1 and CDR2: SGHDT and YYEEEE. The CDR3 length is 13 residues. CDR3 loop: CASSFGRGLGYTF. The DNA for the CDR3 is TGTGCCAGCAGCTTCGGCAGGGGGCTTGGCTACACCTTC.

The genes are TRBV19 and TRBJ2-7; the D gene is possibly TRBD1 (5 bases). Trimming stripped 1 base from V and 2 bases from J, with 12 bases between. This CDR3 spans 15 amino acids. Germline CDR1 LNHDA, CDR2 SQIVND (reference sequence). The CDR3 is CASSIGVKGAYEQYF. The CDR3 region has the DNA TGTGCCAGTAGTATAGGAGTCAAAGGGGCCTACGAGCAGTACTTC.

V usage is TRBV30 and J usage is TRBJ2-1; 10 bases are a match to TRBD2. The CDR3 sequence is 15 residues long. The germline V gene has CDR1 GTSNPN and CDR2 SVGIG (reference sequence). J lost 7 bases, V lost 0 bases, and 6 bases had no gene match. The CDR3 nucleotides are TGTGCCTGGAGTGTGGGGCTAGCGGGAGAAAATGAGCAGTTCTTC. This codes for CAWSVGLAGENEQFF.

The V gene is TRBV27, the J gene TRBJ1-1; TRBD1 is a possible D gene (5 bases). CDR3 length: 13 amino acids. Germline V gene sequence: CDR1 MNHEY, CDR2 SMNVEV (reference sequence). With 0 bases removed from V and 4 bases from J, the gap between germline ends came to 6 bases. This chain's CDR3 is CASSLSGGTEAFF. Here the CDR3 DNA reads TGTGCCAGCAGTTTATCGGGGGGCACTGAAGCTTTCTTT.

This clone was counted between two and nine times. The rearrangement uses TRBV5-4 and TRBJ1-1; 9 bases line up with TRBD1. V shed 4 bases and J 5 bases; nucleotides not matched to a gene: 9. Per the germline V gene, CDR1 is SGHNT and CDR2 is YYREEE (reference sequence). This CDR3 has 15 amino acids. In DNA, the CDR3 is TGTGCCAGCAGCCCAGTTCCGGGACAGGGTACTGAAGCTTTCTTT. Translated, it gives CASSPVPGQGTEAFF.

In its sample, this clone was seen once. The rearrangement links TRBV29-1 to TRBJ1-2, with D tentatively TRBD1 (6 bases). The germline gives CDR1 SQVTM, CDR2 ANQGSEA. V was shortened by 6 bases and J by 6 bases, with 17 bases between the two germline ends. The CDR3 is 13 amino acids. The CDR3 DNA is TGCAGCGTCGAATCACAGGGAGGGGATGGCTACACCTTC. Translating it yields CSVESQGGDGYTF.

As regards this clone: Other DNA sequences within the sample encode an identical CDR3. This chain links TRBV7-2 with TRBJ2-7, with D possibly being TRBD1 (5 bases). This CDR3 contains 14 residues. Trimming shortened V by 2 bases and J by 1 base, and 9 bases separated the two germline ends. Germline lookup yields CDR1 SGHTA and CDR2 FQGNSA. The CDR3 spells CASSLNPGSYEQYF. The CDR3 region has the DNA TGTGCCAGCAGCTTAAATCCAGGGTCCTACGAGCAGTACTTC.

The V call is TRBV25-1, the J call TRBJ2-5, with D perhaps TRBD1 (6 bases). Looked up from germline, CDR1 is MGHDK and CDR2 is SYGVNS. V lost 6 bases and J 5 bases, leaving 13 bases between the germline ends. This CDR3 spans 13 amino acids. This CDR3 is CASSRQVGETQYF. The CDR3 DNA is TGTGCCAGCAGCAGACAGGTTGGGGAGACCCAGTACTTC. Combining the CDR3 with reference TRBV25-1 and TRBJ2-5 gives the whole variable domain EADIYQTPRYLVIGTGKKITLECSQTMGHDKMYWYQQDPGMELHLIHYSYGVNSTEKGDLSSESTVSRIRTEHFPLTLESARPSHTSQYLCASSRQVGETQYFGPGTRLLVL.

J is TRBJ1-1 and V is TRBV7-8; maybe TRBD1 (6 bases). Germline V lookup: CDR1 SGHVS, CDR2 FQNEAQ. The CDR3 loop spans 14 amino acids. V was cut by 3 bases and J by 3 bases, with 11 bases left in between. CDR3 amino acids: CASSFGTGYTEAFF. In DNA, the CDR3 is TGTGCCAGCAGCTTCGGTACAGGGTACACTGAAGCTTTCTTT.

V and J are TRBV7-2 and TRBJ1-3; D might be TRBD1 (6 bases). The germline V gene encodes CDR1 SGHTA and CDR2 FQGNSA. Trimming removed 5 bases at V and 2 bases at J, with 10 bases between. The CDR3 consists of 14 residues. CDR3 sequence: CASSTTGTGNTIYF. CDR3 in DNA: TGTGCCAGCAGCACCACAGGGACTGGAAACACCATATATTTT. Supplemented by reference TRBV7-2 and TRBJ1-3, the full variable domain reads GAGVSQSPSNKVTEKGKDVELRCDPISGHTALYWYRQSLGQGLEFLIYFQGNSAPDKSGLPSDRFSAERTGGSVSTLTIQRTQQEDSAVYLCASSTTGTGNTIYFGEGSWLTVV.

This clone was detected a few times. The chain has TRBV18 and TRBJ1-2; 7 bases fit TRBD1. After removal of 3 bases from V and 3 bases from J, the junction contained 4 bases not matched to a gene. CDR1 and CDR2 from the germline V gene are KGHSH and LQKENI. This CDR3 comprises 14 residues. CDR3: CASSPSGQDYGYTF. The CDR3 DNA is TGTGCCAGCTCACCGAGCGGACAGGACTATGGCTACACCTTC.

The V gene is TRBV4-3, the J gene TRBJ1-1; D not resolved. The length of the CDR3 is 16 residues. V was cut by 1 base and J by 2 bases, with 14 bases left in between. Germline V gene sequence: CDR1 LGHNA, CDR2 YSLEER. CDR3 amino acids: CASSQGAGPLNTEAFF. The CDR3 region has the DNA TGCGCCAGCAGCCAAGGGGCAGGCCCGCTTAACACTGAAGCTTTCTTT.

V is TRBV5-1 and J is TRBJ1-1; a weak D match, TRBD1 (5 bases). The CDR3 runs 15 residues. The V gene's germline CDR1 is SGHRS and CDR2 YFSETQ. Trimming removed 6 bases at V and 4 bases at J, with 19 bases between. The CDR3, as DNA: TGCGCCAGCACAACTCAAGGGGTGGAAGGCACTGAAGCTTTCTTT. Its translation: CASTTQGVEGTEAFF. Looking up the rest from reference TRBV5-1 and TRBJ1-1 gives the full variable domain: KAGVTQTPRYLIKTRGQQVTLSCSPISGHRSVSWYQQTPGQGLQFLFEYFSETQRNKGNFPGRFSGRQFSNSRSEMNVSTLELGDSALYLCASTTQGVEGTEAFFGQGTRLTVV.

The chain combines TRBV5-1 with TRBJ1-1, with unresolved D. V dropped 0 bases and J dropped 8 bases, with 11 bases sitting between them. CDR1 is SGHRS and CDR2 is YFSETQ in the germline V gene. This CDR3 is 13 amino acids long. CDR3 in amino acids: CASSLGAGTEAFF. The CDR3 region has the DNA TGCGCCAGCAGCTTGGGTGCGGGAACCGAAGCTTTCTTT.

This clone was seen more than once but under ten times. The V gene is TRBV4-2, the J gene TRBJ1-4; tentatively, D is TRBD1 (6 bases). Per germline, CDR1 LGHNA and CDR2 YNFKEQ. Trimming cost V 4 bases and J 7 bases, with 16 bases left between them. CDR3 size: 15 residues. CDR3 loop: CASSPQGNGGEKLFF. As DNA, the CDR3 is TGTGCCAGCAGCCCCCAGGGGAATGGCGGTGAAAAACTGTTTTTT.

V usage is TRBV9 and J usage is TRBJ1-1, with D perhaps matching TRBD1 (5 bases). This CDR3 is 15 amino acids long. Germline assignment: CDR1 SGDLS and CDR2 YYNGEE. The ends were cut back, 2 bases at V and 6 bases at J, with 17 bases in the middle. As DNA, the CDR3 is TGTGCCAGCAGCGTCGGGGCCGGGGGTTCTTCTGAAGCTTTCTTT. It codes for CASSVGAGGSSEAFF.

This chain connects TRBV25-1 to TRBJ1-6, with 9 nucleotides matching TRBD1. The trim removed 3 bases at V and 5 bases at J, leaving 2 bases unmatched. The length of the CDR3 is 15 residues. Germline loops: CDR1 MGHDK, CDR2 SYGVNS. The CDR3 loop is CASSDGTGNNSPLHF. The DNA of the CDR3 is TGTGCCAGCAGTGATGGGACAGGGAATAATTCACCCCTCCACTTT. Combining the CDR3 with reference TRBV25-1 and TRBJ1-6 gives the whole variable domain EADIYQTPRYLVIGTGKKITLECSQTMGHDKMYWYQQDPGMELHLIHYSYGVNSTEKGDLSSESTVSRIRTEHFPLTLESARPSHTSQYLCASSDGTGNNSPLHFGNGTRLTVT.

This clone was seen once. The chain joins TRBV27 to TRBJ2-7; TRBD2 agrees at 8 bases. This CDR3 spans 17 amino acids. The V and J ends lost 4 bases and 0 bases, in that order; junction bases with no gene match: 11. CDR1 is MNHEY, CDR2 SMNVEV, per germline (reference sequence). Written as DNA, the CDR3 is TGTGCCAGCAGTTCCCCCCTAGCGGGTGGAACCTCCTACGAGCAGTACTTC. This gives the protein CASSSPLAGGTSYEQYF.

CDR3 amino acids: CASGGQNNQPQHF. In DNA, the CDR3 is TGTGCCAGCGGGGGACAGAACAATCAGCCCCAGCATTTT. This chain connects TRBV27 to TRBJ1-5, with TRBD1 matching 7 bases. This CDR3 has 13 residues. Trimming took 8 bases from V and 3 from J; bases not matched to a gene: 4. Germline CDR1 MNHEY, CDR2 SMNVEV (reference sequence).

The gene calls are TRBV2 and TRBJ2-1; D might be TRBD1 (6 bases). With 3 bases removed from V and 1 base from J, the gap between germline ends came to 10 bases. The length of the CDR3 is 15 residues. Per germline, CDR1 SNHLY and CDR2 FYNNEI. Written as DNA, the CDR3 is TGTGCCAGCAGTGAGGGGGCAGAGTCCTACAATGAGCAGTTCTTC. It yields the protein CASSEGAESYNEQFF.

The sample holds a few counts of this clone. The chain uses TRBV5-1 and TRBJ1-6; D perhaps matches TRBD1 (6 bases). This CDR3 has 17 amino acids. V was clipped by 1 base and J by 7 bases, with 18 bases between them. The V gene's germline CDR1 is SGHRS and CDR2 YFSETQ. Here the CDR3 reads CASSLFSGRGGNSPLHF. CDR3 coding DNA: TGCGCCAGCAGCTTGTTTTCTGGTAGGGGGGGCAATTCACCCCTCCACTTT.

This rearrangement joins TRBV6-5 to TRBJ1-1, with 12 nucleotides matching TRBD1. The trim removed 6 bases at V and 6 bases at J, leaving 8 bases unmatched. The CDR3 sequence is 15 residues long. Germline V gives CDR1 MNHEY, CDR2 SVGAGI. CDR3 DNA: TGTGCCAGCAGGGGACAGGGGGCACATATAGCTGAAGCTTTCTTT. It specifies CASRGQGAHIAEAFF.

V is TRBV6-1 and J is TRBJ1-4; tentative D call: TRBD1 (5 bases). V was trimmed by 6 bases and J by 6 bases, leaving 17 bases between them. The CDR3 consists of 15 residues. Germline V gene lookup returns CDR1 MNHNS and CDR2 SASEGT. The CDR3 DNA reads as TGTGCCAGCAGGAAAAACCGGGACTACTATGAAAAACTGTTTTTT. Translated, it gives CASRKNRDYYEKLFF.

V usage is TRBV19 and J usage is TRBJ2-5; 14 bases match TRBD2. CDR1 and CDR2 (germline): LNHDA, SQIVND (reference sequence). V lost 9 bases and J lost 2; bases outside the gene matches: 5. The CDR3 spans 15 residues. Here the CDR3 DNA reads TGTGCCAGCTCTAGACTAGCGGGGGGGCAAGAGACCCAGTACTTC. Translating gives CASSRLAGGQETQYF.

V usage is TRBV4-3 and J usage is TRBJ2-3; 8 bases align to TRBD2. V trimming: 5 bases; J trimming: 9 bases; junction bases outside the gene matches: 10. Germline lookup yields CDR1 LGHNA and CDR2 YSLEER. The CDR3 consists of 14 residues. CDR3: CASSLAGQGETQYF. The CDR3 nucleotides are TGCGCCAGCAGCTTAGCGGGGCAGGGCGAAACGCAGTATTTT.